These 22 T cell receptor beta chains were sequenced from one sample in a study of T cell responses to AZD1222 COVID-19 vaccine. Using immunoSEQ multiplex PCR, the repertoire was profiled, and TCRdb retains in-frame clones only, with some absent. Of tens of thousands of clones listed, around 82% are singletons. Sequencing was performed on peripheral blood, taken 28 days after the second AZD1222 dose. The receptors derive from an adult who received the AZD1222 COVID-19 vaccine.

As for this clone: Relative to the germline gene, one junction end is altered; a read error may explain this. CDR3 sequence reads: CASSLDSENTIYF. CDR3 in DNA: TGTGCCAGCAGCTTAGATTCTGAAAACACCATATATTTT. The rearrangement joins TRBV11-3 to TRBJ1-3; D uncertain. In germline, CDR1 is SGHNT, CDR2 YENEEA. This CDR3 contains 13 residues.

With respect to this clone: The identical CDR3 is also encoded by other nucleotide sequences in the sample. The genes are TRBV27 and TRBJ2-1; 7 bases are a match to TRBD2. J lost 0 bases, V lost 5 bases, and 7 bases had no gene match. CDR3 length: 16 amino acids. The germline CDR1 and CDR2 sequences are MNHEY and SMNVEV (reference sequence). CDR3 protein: CASSPASGSSYNEQFF. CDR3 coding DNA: TGTGCCAGCAGTCCTGCTAGCGGTAGCTCCTACAATGAGCAGTTCTTC.

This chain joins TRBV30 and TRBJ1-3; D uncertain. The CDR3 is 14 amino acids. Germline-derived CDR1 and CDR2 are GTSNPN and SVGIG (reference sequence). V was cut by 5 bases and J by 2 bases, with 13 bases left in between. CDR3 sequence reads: CAWGDEEAGNTIYF. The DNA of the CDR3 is TGTGCCTGGGGCGACGAGGAAGCTGGAAACACCATATATTTT.

CDR3 region: CASSFGLAGLSDTQYF. The CDR3 region has the DNA TGTGCCAGCAGCTTTGGACTAGCGGGACTCTCAGATACGCAGTATTTT. This sequence joins TRBV7-3 and TRBJ2-3; 12 nucleotides line up with TRBD2. Looked up from germline, CDR1 is SGHTA and CDR2 is FQGTGA. CDR3 length: 16 residues. After removal of 3 bases from V and 4 bases from J, the junction contained 5 bases not matched to a gene. Drawing the rest from reference TRBV7-3 and TRBJ2-3, the complete variable domain is GAGVSQTPSNKVTEKGKYVELRCDPISGHTALYWYRQSLGQGPEFLIYFQGTGAADDSGLPNDRFFAVRPEGSVSTLKIQRTERGDSAVYLCASSFGLAGLSDTQYFGPGTRLTVL.

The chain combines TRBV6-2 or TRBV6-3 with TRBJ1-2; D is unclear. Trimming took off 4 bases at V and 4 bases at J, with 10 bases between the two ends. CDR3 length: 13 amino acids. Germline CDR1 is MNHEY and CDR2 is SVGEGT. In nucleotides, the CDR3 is TGTGCCAGCAGTTTCCAGTGGGCCTATGGCTACACCTTC. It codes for CASSFQWAYGYTF.

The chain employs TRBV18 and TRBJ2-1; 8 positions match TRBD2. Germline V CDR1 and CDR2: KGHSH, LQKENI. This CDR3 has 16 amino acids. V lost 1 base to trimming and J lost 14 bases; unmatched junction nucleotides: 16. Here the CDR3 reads CASSPQSTGTSYVKFF. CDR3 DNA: TGTGCCAGCTCACCACAATCCACCGGGACTAGTTATGTTAAGTTCTTC.

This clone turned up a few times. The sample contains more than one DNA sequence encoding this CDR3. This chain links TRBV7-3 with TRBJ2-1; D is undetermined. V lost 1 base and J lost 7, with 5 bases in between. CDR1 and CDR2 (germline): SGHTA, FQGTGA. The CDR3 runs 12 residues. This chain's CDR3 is CASSLSGNEQFF. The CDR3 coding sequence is TGTGCCAGCAGCTTAAGCGGTAATGAGCAGTTCTTC.

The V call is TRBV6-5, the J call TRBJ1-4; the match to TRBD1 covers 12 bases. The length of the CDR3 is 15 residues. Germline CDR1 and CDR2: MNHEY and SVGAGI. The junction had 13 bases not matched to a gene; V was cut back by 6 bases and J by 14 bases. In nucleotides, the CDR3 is TGTGCCAGCAGAACCTCCGGGACAGGGGGCGATTCCCTGTTTTTT. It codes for CASRTSGTGGDSLFF.

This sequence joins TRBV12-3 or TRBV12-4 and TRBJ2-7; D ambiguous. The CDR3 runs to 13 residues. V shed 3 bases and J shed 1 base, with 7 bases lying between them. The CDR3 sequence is CASSLTYSYEQYF. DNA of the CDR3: TGTGCCAGCAGTTTGACTTATTCCTACGAGCAGTACTTC.

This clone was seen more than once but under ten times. The CDR3 region is CASSKQGLSGYTF. As DNA, the CDR3 is TGTGCCAGCAGCAAACAGGGACTTTCTGGCTACACCTTC. The chain carries TRBV28 and TRBJ1-2, with D possibly TRBD1 on 6 matching bases. The germline gives CDR1 MDHEN, CDR2 SYDVKM. CDR3 length equals 13 residues. V dropped 6 bases and J dropped 7 bases, with 15 bases sitting between them.

CDR3 DNA sequence: TGTGCCAGCAGCCCCCAACGGTTTAGGGGTCAAGAGACCCAGTACTTC. The encoded protein is CASSPQRFRGQETQYF. This chain connects TRBV7-2 to TRBJ2-5; a possible D gene is TRBD1 (5 bases). Trimming took off 5 bases at V and 2 bases at J, with 18 bases between the two ends. The CDR3 loop spans 16 amino acids. From germline, CDR1 is SGHTA and CDR2 FQGNSA.

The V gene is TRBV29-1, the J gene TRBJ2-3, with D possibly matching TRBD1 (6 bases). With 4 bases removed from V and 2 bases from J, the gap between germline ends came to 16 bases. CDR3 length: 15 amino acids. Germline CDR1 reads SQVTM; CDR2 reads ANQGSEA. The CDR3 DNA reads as TGCAGCGTTGGTGGGGGCGCGGAGACCACAGATACGCAGTATTTT. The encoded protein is CSVGGGAETTDTQYF.

The CDR3 loop reads CASSLIGVGNSPLHF. The CDR3, as DNA: TGTGCCAGCAGCTTGATCGGAGTTGGGAATTCACCCCTCCACTTT. The chain recombines TRBV5-8 with TRBJ1-6; D is ambiguous. The CDR3 contains 15 residues. V was cut by 1 base and J by 7 bases, with 12 bases left in between. CDR1 and CDR2 from the germline V gene are SGHTS and YDEGEE.

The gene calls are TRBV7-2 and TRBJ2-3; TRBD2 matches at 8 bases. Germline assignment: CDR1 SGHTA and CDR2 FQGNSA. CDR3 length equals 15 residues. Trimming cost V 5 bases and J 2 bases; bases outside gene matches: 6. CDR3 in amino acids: CASSLLAEATDTQYF. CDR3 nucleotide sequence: TGTGCCAGCAGCCTACTAGCGGAGGCCACAGATACGCAGTATTTT. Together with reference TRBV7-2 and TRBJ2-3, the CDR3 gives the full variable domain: GAGVSQSPSNKVTEKGKDVELRCDPISGHTALYWYRQSLGQGLEFLIYFQGNSAPDKSGLPSDRFSAERTGGSVSTLTIQRTQQEDSAVYLCASSLLAEATDTQYFGPGTRLTVL.

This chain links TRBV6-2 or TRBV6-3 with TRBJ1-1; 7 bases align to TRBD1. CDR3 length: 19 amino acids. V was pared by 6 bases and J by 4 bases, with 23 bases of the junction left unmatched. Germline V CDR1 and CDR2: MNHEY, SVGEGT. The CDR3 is CASSILSLGDRISGTEAFF. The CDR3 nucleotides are TGTGCCAGCAGCATTCTCTCGCTGGGGGACAGAATAAGTGGCACTGAAGCTTTCTTT.

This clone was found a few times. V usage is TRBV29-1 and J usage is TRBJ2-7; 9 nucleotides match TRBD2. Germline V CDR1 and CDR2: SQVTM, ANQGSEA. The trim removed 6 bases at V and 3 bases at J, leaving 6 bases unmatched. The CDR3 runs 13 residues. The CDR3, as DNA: TGCAGCGTGACGGCTAGCGGGGTCTACGAGCAGTACTTC. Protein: CSVTASGVYEQYF.

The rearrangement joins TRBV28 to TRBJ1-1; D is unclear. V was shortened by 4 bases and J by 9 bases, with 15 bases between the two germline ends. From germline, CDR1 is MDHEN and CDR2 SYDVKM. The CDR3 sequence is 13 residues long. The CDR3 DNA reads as TGTGCCAGCAGTTCGCGGCCACTGCTACAAGCTTTCTTT. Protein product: CASSSRPLLQAFF.

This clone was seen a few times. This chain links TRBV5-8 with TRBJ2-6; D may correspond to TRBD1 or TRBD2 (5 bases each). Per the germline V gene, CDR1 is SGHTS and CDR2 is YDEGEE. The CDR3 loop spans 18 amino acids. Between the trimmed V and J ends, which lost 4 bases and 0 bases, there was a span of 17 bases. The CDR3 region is CASSRGRGRLSGANVLTF. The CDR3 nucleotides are TGTGCCAGCAGCCGGGGACGGGGACGTCTCTCTGGGGCCAACGTCCTGACTTTC.

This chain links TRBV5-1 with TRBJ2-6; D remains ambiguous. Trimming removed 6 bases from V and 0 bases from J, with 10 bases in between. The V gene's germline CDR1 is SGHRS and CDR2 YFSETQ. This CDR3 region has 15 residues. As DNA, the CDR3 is TGCGCCAGCAAGGACCAAAACTCTGGGGCCAACGTCCTGACTTTC. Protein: CASKDQNSGANVLTF.

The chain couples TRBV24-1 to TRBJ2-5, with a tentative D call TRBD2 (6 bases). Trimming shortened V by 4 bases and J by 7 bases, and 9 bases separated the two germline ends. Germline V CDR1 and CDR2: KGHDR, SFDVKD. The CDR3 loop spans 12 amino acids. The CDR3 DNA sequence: TGTGCCACCAGTGACCCCGGGGGGACCCAGTACTTC. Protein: CATSDPGGTQYF.

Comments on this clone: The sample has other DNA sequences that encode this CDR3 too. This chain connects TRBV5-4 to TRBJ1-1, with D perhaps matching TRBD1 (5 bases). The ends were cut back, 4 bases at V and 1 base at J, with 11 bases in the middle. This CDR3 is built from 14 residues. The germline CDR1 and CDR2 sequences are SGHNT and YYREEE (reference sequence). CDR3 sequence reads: CASSPGTENTEAFF. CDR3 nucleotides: TGTGCCAGCAGCCCAGGGACGGAGAACACTGAAGCTTTCTTT.

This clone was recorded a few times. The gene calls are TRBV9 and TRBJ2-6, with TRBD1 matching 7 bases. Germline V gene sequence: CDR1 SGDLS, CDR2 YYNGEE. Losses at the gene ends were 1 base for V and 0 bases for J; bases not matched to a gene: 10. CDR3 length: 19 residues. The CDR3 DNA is TGTGCCAGCAGCGTATCCCGGACAGGACTTGACTCTGGGGCCAACGTCCTGACTTTC. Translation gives CASSVSRTGLDSGANVLTF.